This is a list of T cell receptor beta chains from one sample in a study of graft-versus-host responses after intestinal transplantation. Profiling relied on immunoSEQ multiplex PCR, and the TCRdb table lists in-frame clones only, not all of them. Among 62,000 or so clones listed, approximately 90% were seen once. Their target antigens are unknown. The sequencing here drew on unstimulated CD8+ T cells sorted from spleen or lymph node cells, taken before transplant. These receptor sequences come from a human donor who was the organ donor for an intestinal transplant. Both conserved end residues are part of each CDR3. Fields, in order: V gene, J gene, CDR3 protein.

>TRBV28|TRBJ2-1
CASKPSGQNYNEQFF
>TRBV9|TRBJ2-3
CASSVWRGSPDTQYF
>TRBV7-2|TRBJ2-7
CASSSRLAGGSYEQYF
>TRBV2|TRBJ2-1
CASSELRGLDEQFF
>TRBV4-3|TRBJ2-7
CASSQEDDAAYEQYF
>TRBV9|TRBJ1-3
CASSVQAGMTGNTIYF
>TRBV6-6|TRBJ1-5
CASSHGSLGNQPQHF
>TRBV15|TRBJ2-7
CATSASGSGYEQYF
>TRBV27|TRBJ2-7
CASSLASGTYEQYF
>TRBV7-6|TRBJ2-1
CASSLLRDGSSYNEQFF
>TRBV27|TRBJ2-3
CASSFGEGNTQYF
>TRBV29-1|TRBJ2-7
CSVVLGTGEYEQYF
>TRBV5-1|TRBJ1-5
CASSLAAGGQPQHF
>TRBV19|TRBJ2-1
CASSTGPNEQFF
>TRBV7-2|TRBJ2-7
CASSSTGQGGYEQYF
>TRBV4-2|TRBJ1-1
CASSPRSSAEAFF
>TRBV28|TRBJ2-7
CASSFQAGGSYEQYF
>TRBV5-1|TRBJ2-1
CASSLEEGRVAGGIYNEQFF
>TRBV29-1|TRBJ2-1
CSVEVAGLEYNEQFF